A selection of T cell receptor beta chains follows, all from one sample in a study of cytomegalovirus exposure and HLA in healthy donors. TCRdb's copy holds only in-frame clones and misses some; the assay was immunoSEQ multiplex PCR. This table has around 130,000 clones, roughly four fifths appearing once. The sequencing sample was made of PBMCs. These receptor sequences come from a woman in her thirties or forties in good health and CMV-seropositive. CDR3s include the opening cysteine and the closing phenylalanine or tryptophan. The order of the fields is J gene, V gene, CDR3 protein.

J gene: TRBJ2-7; V gene: TRBV27; CDR3 protein: CASSSIQGRSYEQYF
J gene: TRBJ1-5; V gene: TRBV28; CDR3 protein: CASRSRQGAGQPQHF
J gene: TRBJ2-3; V gene: TRBV28; CDR3 protein: CASSIPATSGKDTQYF
J gene: TRBJ2-1; V gene: TRBV10-3; CDR3 protein: CAISEPDRGRGNEQFF
J gene: TRBJ2-7; V gene: TRBV11-3; CDR3 protein: CASSRTGSGEQYF
J gene: TRBJ2-1; V gene: TRBV10-3; CDR3 protein: CAISESINEQFF
J gene: TRBJ1-1; V gene: TRBV19; CDR3 protein: CATKDTRNTEAFF
J gene: TRBJ1-1; V gene: TRBV9; CDR3 protein: CASSVTQGPNTEAFF
J gene: TRBJ1-5; V gene: TRBV5-1; CDR3 protein: CASSLQGQLNQPQHF
J gene: TRBJ2-7; V gene: TRBV9; CDR3 protein: CASGNLAGDYEQYF
J gene: TRBJ2-7; V gene: TRBV4-2; CDR3 protein: CASSQDEGRYEQYF
J gene: TRBJ2-3; V gene: TRBV7-6; CDR3 protein: CASSLELAGVTDTQYF
J gene: TRBJ1-2; V gene: TRBV19; CDR3 protein: CASYSPNYGYTF
J gene: TRBJ2-5; V gene: TRBV7-7; CDR3 protein: CASSPRSGIQETQYF
J gene: TRBJ1-5; V gene: TRBV27; CDR3 protein: CASKLYSNQPQHF
J gene: TRBJ1-5; V gene: TRBV7-2; CDR3 protein: CASSVTVSNQPQHF
J gene: TRBJ2-7; V gene: TRBV30; CDR3 protein: CACQWGRSYEQYF
J gene: TRBJ2-1; V gene: TRBV29-1; CDR3 protein: CSSQLAGVYNEQFF
J gene: TRBJ2-5; V gene: TRBV7-3; CDR3 protein: CASSLYGTGRETQYF
J gene: TRBJ1-1; V gene: TRBV29-1; CDR3 protein: CSVQRAGEAFF
J gene: TRBJ2-7; V gene: TRBV4-2; CDR3 protein: CASSQEASGRGYEQYF
J gene: TRBJ2-7; V gene: TRBV10-2; CDR3 protein: CASSETAAGSYEQYF
J gene: TRBJ2-2; V gene: TRBV27; CDR3 protein: CASSLRGLFDTGELFF
J gene: TRBJ2-1; V gene: TRBV27; CDR3 protein: CASILRAGRGNNEQFF
J gene: TRBJ1-2; V gene: TRBV27; CDR3 protein: CASSSGQGWGYGYTF
J gene: TRBJ2-5; V gene: TRBV21-1; CDR3 protein: CASTTADGGAGCETQYF
J gene: TRBJ1-5; V gene: TRBV7-9; CDR3 protein: CASSSGQVDSNQPQHF
J gene: TRBJ2-7; V gene: TRBV27; CDR3 protein: CASGLTSYEQYF
J gene: TRBJ1-5; V gene: TRBV27; CDR3 protein: CASSLLGQPYSNQPQHF
J gene: TRBJ2-2; V gene: TRBV1; CDR3 protein: CTSSQGIAGGLPGELFF
J gene: TRBJ2-7; V gene: TRBV27; CDR3 protein: CASSLVGLSLDEQYF
J gene: TRBJ2-3; V gene: TRBV30; CDR3 protein: CAWSRRRGPSTDTQYF